The 25 T cell receptor beta chains reported below all come from one sample, sequenced in a study of T-cell memory formation after mild COVID-19 (dated by TCRdb to 2020 to 2023). Libraries were made using 5' RACE. Sequencing took place on an Illumina NovaSeq 6000. The public reads were reanalyzed by TCRdb: fastp trimming at Q25, MiXCR alignment, in-frame beta chains only. For every CDR3 protein sequence, its rows merge into one entry that carries the most common genes and DNA. The table for this sample lists about 430,000 distinct CDR3 sequences; more than 15% of them were counted only once. Roughly 21% of the sample is held by the ten biggest clonotypes. What was sequenced was PBMCs or a T cell subset sorted from them (not recorded which). The receptors were gathered from a man in his late teens or twenties who had mild COVID-19 (a few samples of this study predate the infection). The sample titles of this study are shuffled in the database, so cell type and time point are left out; the donor was told from shared clones.

This clonotype was counted many times. CDR3 bases: TGCGCCAGCAGCAAGGGGGACAGGGGCGAGCAGTACGTC. Its translation is CASSKGDRGEQYV. The chain employs TRBV5-1 and TRBJ2-7; 10 nucleotides align to TRBD1. CDR3 size: 13 residues. V shed 4 bases and J 6 bases; nucleotides not matched to a gene: 4. Per germline, CDR1 SGHRS and CDR2 YFSETQ.

V usage is TRBV7-2 and J usage is TRBJ1-6; D not resolved. The V gene lost 1 base and the J gene lost 4 bases, with 8 bases spanning the gap. The CDR3 covers 15 residues. From germline, CDR1 is SGHTA and CDR2 FQGNSA. CDR3 DNA: TGTGCCAGCAGCTTAGGGGTGAATTATAATTCACCCCTCCACTTT. This gives the protein CASSLGVNYNSPLHF.

In its sample, this clonotype was seen a few times. The chain links TRBV3-1 to TRBJ1-1, with D possibly being TRBD1 (5 bases). This CDR3 is built from 14 residues. The V gene lost 1 base and the J gene lost 5 bases, with 11 bases spanning the gap. In germline, CDR1 is LGHDT, CDR2 YNNKEL (reference sequence). CDR3 nucleotide sequence: TGTGCCAGCAGCCAAGTAGCAGGGAGGACTGAAGCTTTCTTT. Its translation: CASSQVAGRTEAFF.

This sequence joins TRBV6-5 and TRBJ1-1; 7 positions match TRBD1. Trimming cost V 4 bases and J 2 bases; bases outside gene matches: 7. Germline V gives CDR1 MNHEY, CDR2 SVGAGI. This CDR3 is 15 amino acids long. CDR3 DNA sequence: TGTGCCAGCAGTTCGGGACAGTCAGGCAACACTGAAGCTTTCTTT. Its translation is CASSSGQSGNTEAFF.

This sequence joins TRBV28 and TRBJ1-2; 8 bases fit TRBD1. The germline gives CDR1 MDHEN, CDR2 SYDVKM. The CDR3 consists of 15 residues. Trimming cost V 4 bases and J 7 bases; bases outside gene matches: 11. In DNA, the CDR3 is TGTGCCAGCAGTTCACCCGGACAGGGAAGCATTGGCTACACCTTC. It specifies CASSSPGQGSIGYTF.

The chain links TRBV7-9 to TRBJ2-7; TRBD2 agrees at 7 bases. The V segment lost 6 bases and the J segment 2 bases; nucleotides outside the gene matches: 7. CDR1 and CDR2 from the germline V gene are SEHNR and FQNEAQ (reference sequence). The CDR3 is 14 amino acids. CDR3 in amino acids: CASSLSAGAYEQYF. CDR3 nucleotides: TGTGCCAGCAGTTTATCCGCGGGGGCCTACGAGCAGTACTTC.

The chain uses TRBV5-5 and TRBJ1-6; D gene uncertain. Deletions cut 0 bases from V and 8 bases from J, with 12 bases between. Germline V gene data show CDR1 as SGHKS and CDR2 as YYEKEE (reference sequence). This CDR3 comprises 15 residues. The CDR3 here is CASSLGGNEHSPLHF. The CDR3 DNA sequence: TGTGCCAGCAGCTTGGGAGGGAATGAGCATTCACCCCTCCACTTT.

The chain carries TRBV4-1 and TRBJ2-7; D remains ambiguous. Germline V gene lookup returns CDR1 MGHRA and CDR2 YSYEKL. The V end lost 1 base, the J end lost 5 bases, and 12 bases lay between the germline ends. The CDR3 is made up of 14 amino acids. CDR3 nucleotide sequence: TGCGCCAGCAGCCAAGTCTCCGGCGACAACGAGCAGTACTTC. It codes for CASSQVSGDNEQYF.

The gene calls are TRBV11-1 and TRBJ2-4; possibly TRBD1 for D (6 bases). Germline V gene data show CDR1 as SGHAT and CDR2 as FQDESV (reference sequence). V was clipped by 5 bases and J by 14 bases, with 19 bases between them. CDR3 length: 13 residues. CDR3 protein: CASSRDIQGREYF. The CDR3 DNA is TGTGCCAGCAGCCGGGACATCCAAGGAAGAGAGTACTTC. Looking up the rest from reference TRBV11-1 and TRBJ2-4 gives the full variable domain: EAEVAQSPRYKITEKSQAVAFWCDPISGHATLYWYRQILGQGPELLVQFQDESVVDDSQLPKDRFSAERLKGVDSTLKIQPAELGDSAMYLCASSRDIQGREYFGAGTRLSVL.

This clonotype was recorded at least ten times. V usage is TRBV7-2 and J usage is TRBJ2-3; D is ambiguous. V was cut by 5 bases and J by 6 bases, with 12 bases left in between. The V gene's germline CDR1 is SGHTA and CDR2 FQGNSA. CDR3 length: 13 amino acids. CDR3 residues: CASSPYPLDTQYF. CDR3 bases: TGTGCCAGCAGCCCCTACCCCCTGGATACGCAGTATTTT.

This clonotype has at least ten counts. V and J are TRBV29-1 and TRBJ2-7; D unclear. Germline lookup yields CDR1 SQVTM and CDR2 ANQGSEA. Trimming cost V 4 bases and J 3 bases, with 7 bases left between them. The CDR3 has 11 residues. The CDR3 region is CSVAQYYEQYF. The CDR3 DNA follows: TGCAGCGTTGCTCAGTACTACGAGCAGTACTTC.

In this sample, this clonotype turned up many times. This chain uses TRBV12-3 or TRBV12-4 with TRBJ2-1, with D perhaps matching TRBD1 or TRBD2 (5 bases each). V was clipped by 6 bases and J by 0 bases, with 9 bases between them. This CDR3 spans 14 amino acids. The chain's CDR3 is CASSGTSSYNEQFF. CDR3 nucleotides: TGTGCCAGCAGCGGGACCAGCTCCTACAATGAGCAGTTCTTC.

V gene TRBV5-6 combines with J gene TRBJ1-2, with D perhaps matching TRBD1 (5 bases). The CDR3 has 14 residues. V lost 4 bases, J lost 4 bases, and 14 bases lay in between. CDR1 and CDR2 (germline): SGHDT, YYEEEE. In DNA form, the CDR3 reads TGTGCCAGCAGCACCATAACGGGGGGCTATGGCTACACCTTC. Its translation: CASSTITGGYGYTF. Full variable domain (missing parts from reference TRBV5-6 and TRBJ1-2): DAGVTQSPTHLIKTRGQQVTLRCSPKSGHDTVSWYQQALGQGPQFIFQYYEEEERQRGNFPDRFSGHQFPNYSSELNVNALLLGDSALYLCASSTITGGYGYTFGSGTRLTVV.

This clonotype was observed a few times. The chain is built from TRBV6-5 and TRBJ1-2, with a weak D call TRBD1 (5 bases). V lost 6 bases and J lost 5, with 13 bases in between. The length of the CDR3 is 13 residues. The germline gives CDR1 MNHEY, CDR2 SVGAGI. The CDR3 nucleotides read TGTGCCAGCAGCCGGGACCGGAGATATGGCTACACCTTC. As protein: CASSRDRRYGYTF.

The chain couples TRBV7-9 to TRBJ1-6, with D tentatively TRBD1 (6 bases). The V gene lost 5 bases and the J gene lost 13 bases, with 15 bases spanning the gap. This CDR3 spans 13 amino acids. Germline assignment: CDR1 SEHNR and CDR2 FQNEAQ (reference sequence). The CDR3 DNA sequence: TGTGCCAGCAGCGCAGGGGAGCGTGTGCCCCTCCACTTT. Translated, it gives CASSAGERVPLHF.

This clonotype appeared a few times. The chain joins TRBV20-1 to TRBJ2-5, with TRBD2 identical over 8 bases. Looked up from germline, CDR1 is DFQATT and CDR2 is SNEGSKA (reference sequence). CDR3 size: 15 residues. V dropped 6 bases and J dropped 1; count of bases not matched to a gene: 10. The CDR3 region is CSASRAGGFQETQYF. CDR3 coding DNA: TGCAGTGCCAGCAGGGCGGGGGGTTTCCAAGAGACCCAGTACTTC.

CDR3: CASSTTGSPFIQYF. DNA of the CDR3: TGTGCCAGCAGTACTACAGGGTCTCCCTTTATTCAGTACTTC. V and J are TRBV6-5 and TRBJ2-4; the D gene is possibly TRBD1 (6 bases). With 5 bases removed from V and 10 bases from J, the gap between germline ends came to 18 bases. The CDR3 runs 14 residues. Germline CDR1 MNHEY, CDR2 SVGAGI.

This clonotype was counted only a few times. The chain joins TRBV27 to TRBJ2-1, with D perhaps matching TRBD1 or TRBD2 (6 bases each). The V and J ends lost 3 bases and 0 bases respectively, with 12 bases between them. CDR3 length equals 16 residues. Germline CDR1 reads MNHEY; CDR2 reads SMNVEV (reference sequence). The chain's CDR3 is CASSLEGGFSYNEQFF. DNA for the CDR3: TGTGCCAGCAGTTTGGAAGGGGGGTTCTCCTACAATGAGCAGTTCTTC.

This clonotype occurred many times. V and J are TRBV4-3 and TRBJ2-3; D unresolved. Per germline, CDR1 LGHNA and CDR2 YSLEER. V lost 0 bases to trimming and J lost 6 bases, with 16 bases between them. CDR3 length: 16 amino acids. The CDR3 bases are TGCGCCAGCAGCCAAGATTCAAGGGTGGTTGGGGATACGCAGTATTTT. It encodes CASSQDSRVVGDTQYF.

This clonotype has only a few counts. This chain uses TRBV9 with TRBJ1-3; D remains ambiguous. Per the germline V gene, CDR1 is SGDLS and CDR2 is YYNGEE. The CDR3 runs to 15 residues. V lost 0 bases to trimming and J lost 0 bases, with 7 bases between them. The CDR3 sequence is CASSVDYGSGNTIYF. As DNA, the CDR3 is TGTGCCAGCAGCGTAGACTACGGCTCTGGAAACACCATATATTTT.

The chain recombines TRBV6-2 or TRBV6-3 with TRBJ1-2; unclear D gene. V gave up 5 bases and J gave up 4 bases, with 8 bases separating them. The CDR3 runs to 12 residues. Germline lookup yields CDR1 MNHEY and CDR2 SVGEGT. This chain's CDR3 is CASSKLIYGYTF. Written as DNA, the CDR3 is TGTGCCAGCAGTAAATTGATCTATGGCTACACCTTC.

The table lists this clonotype with a few counts. The chain joins TRBV12-3 or TRBV12-4 to TRBJ1-4; TRBD1 aligns across 9 bases. Unmatched junction bases numbered 15, after V lost 6 bases and J lost 7 bases. This CDR3 is built from 17 residues. DNA for the CDR3: TGTGCCAGCAGCCCTACAGGGGGCATGTCGTACGGTGAAAAACTGTTTTTT. It codes for CASSPTGGMSYGEKLFF.

This clonotype turned up a few times. This rearrangement joins TRBV6-5 to TRBJ2-5; 7 bases are a match to TRBD2. J gave up 7 bases and V 0 bases, and 5 bases lay outside the gene matches. This CDR3 has 14 residues. Per germline, CDR1 MNHEY and CDR2 SVGAGI. The CDR3 coding sequence is TGTGCCAGCAGTTACTCGGGGAGGGACGTGACCCAGTACTTC. Protein sequence: CASSYSGRDVTQYF.

The CDR3 loop is CASSSGRGGPDTQYF. CDR3 nucleotide sequence: TGTGCCAGCAGTTCGGGGCGGGGGGGGCCAGATACGCAGTATTTT. The gene calls are TRBV12-3 or TRBV12-4 and TRBJ2-3, with TRBD2 matching over 9 bases. There are 15 residues in the CDR3. The trim removed 4 bases at V and 4 bases at J, leaving 6 bases unmatched.

This clonotype was seen a few times. The chain employs TRBV7-2 and TRBJ2-4, with D possibly matching TRBD2 (6 bases). V lost 1 base and J 0 bases, leaving 10 bases between the germline ends. The CDR3 loop spans 16 amino acids. The germline V gene has CDR1 SGHTA and CDR2 FQGNSA. CDR3 nucleotide sequence: TGTGCCAGCAGCTTAGTACTAGCATTAGCCAAAAACATTCAGTACTTC. Its translation: CASSLVLALAKNIQYF.